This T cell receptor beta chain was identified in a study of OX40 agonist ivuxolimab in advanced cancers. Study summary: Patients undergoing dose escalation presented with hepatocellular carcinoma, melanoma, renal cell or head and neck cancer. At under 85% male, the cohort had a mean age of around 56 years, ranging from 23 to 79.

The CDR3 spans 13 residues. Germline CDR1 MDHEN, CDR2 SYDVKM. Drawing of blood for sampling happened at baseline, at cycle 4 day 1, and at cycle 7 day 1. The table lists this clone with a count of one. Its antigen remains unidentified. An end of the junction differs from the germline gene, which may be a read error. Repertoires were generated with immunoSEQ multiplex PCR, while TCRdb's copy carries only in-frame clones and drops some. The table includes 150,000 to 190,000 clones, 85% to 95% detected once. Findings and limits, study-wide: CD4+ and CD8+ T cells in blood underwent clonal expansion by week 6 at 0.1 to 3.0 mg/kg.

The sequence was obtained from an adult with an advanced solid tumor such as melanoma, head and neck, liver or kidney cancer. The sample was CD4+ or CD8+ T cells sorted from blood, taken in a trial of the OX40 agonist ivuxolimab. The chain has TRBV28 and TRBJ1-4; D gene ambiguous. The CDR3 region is CASSFTTNEKLFF. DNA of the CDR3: TGTGCCAGCAGTTTCACAACCAATGAAAAACTGTTTTTT.